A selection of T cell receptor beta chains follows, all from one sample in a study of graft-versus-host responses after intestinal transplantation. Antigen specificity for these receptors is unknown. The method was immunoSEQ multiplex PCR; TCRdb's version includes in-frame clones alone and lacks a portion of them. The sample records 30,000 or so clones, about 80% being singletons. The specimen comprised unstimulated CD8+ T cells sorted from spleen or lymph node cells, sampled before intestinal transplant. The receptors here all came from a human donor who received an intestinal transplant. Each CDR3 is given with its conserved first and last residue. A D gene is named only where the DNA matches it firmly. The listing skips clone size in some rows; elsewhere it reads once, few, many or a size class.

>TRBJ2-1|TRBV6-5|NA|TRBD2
TGTGCCAGCAGTTACGGACTAGCGGGAATGGATGAGCAGTTCTTC
CASSYGLAGMDEQFF
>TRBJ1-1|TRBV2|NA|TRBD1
TGTGCCAGCAGTGAAAAGGGACAGGGGGGACCTTTCTTT
CASSEKGQGGPFF
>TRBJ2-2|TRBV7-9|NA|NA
TGTGCCAGCAGCTTAGCGTCGGAGGGCCTGGTCGGGGAGCTGTTTTTT
CASSLASEGLVGELFF
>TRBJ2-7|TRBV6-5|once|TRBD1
TGTGCCAGCAGTTATTCAACCGGGACAGGGGGCTGGGAGCAGTACTTC
CASSYSTGTGGWEQYF
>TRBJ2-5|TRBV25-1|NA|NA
TGTGCCAGCAGTGAATATCGGGGTGGGGAGACCCAGTACTTC
CASSEYRGGETQYF
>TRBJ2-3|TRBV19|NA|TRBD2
TGTGCCAGCTCTACCCAGACTAGCGGGGGCCCAAGCACAGATACGCAGTATTTT
CASSTQTSGGPSTDTQYF
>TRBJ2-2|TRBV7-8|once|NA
TGTGCCAGCAGCTTTCTTAGACTCTCTGAAAAGGCCGGGGAGCTGTTTTTT
CASSFLRLSEKAGELFF
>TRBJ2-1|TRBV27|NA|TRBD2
TGTGCCAGCAGTTCCGGACTAGAGCCCCTCGGTGAGCAGTTCTTC
CASSSGLEPLGEQFF
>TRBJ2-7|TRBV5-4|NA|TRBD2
TGTGCCAGCAGACAAACTAGCGGGGGGACCAGACCCTACGAGCAGTACTTC
CASRQTSGGTRPYEQYF
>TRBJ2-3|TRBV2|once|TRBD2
TGTGCCAGCAGTGAGGCACTTAGCGGGGCGGACCCAGATACGCAGTATTTT
CASSEALSGADPDTQYF
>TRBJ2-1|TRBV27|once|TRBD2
TGTGCCAGCAGTTTCAGCGGGGGGGCCTACAATGAGCAGTTCTTC
CASSFSGGAYNEQFF
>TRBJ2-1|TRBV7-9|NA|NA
TGTGCCAGCAGCTTAATTCTTGAGCAGTTCTTC
CASSLILEQFF
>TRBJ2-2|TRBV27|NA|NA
TGTGCCAGCAGTTATGGGGGCGTAGGGAACACCGGGGAGCTGTTTTTT
CASSYGGVGNTGELFF
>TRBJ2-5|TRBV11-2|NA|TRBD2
TGTGCCAGCAGCTCCCGACTAGCAGAGACCCAGTACTTC
CASSSRLAETQYF
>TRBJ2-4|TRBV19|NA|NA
TGTGCCAGTAGTATCGATAAACTCGGGGCCAAAAACATTCAGTACTTC
CASSIDKLGAKNIQYF
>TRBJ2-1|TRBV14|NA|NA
TGTGCCAGCAGCCAACAAACCGGGTCCGGCTACAATGAGCAGTTCTTC
CASSQQTGSGYNEQFF
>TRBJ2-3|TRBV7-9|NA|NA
TGTGCCAGCAGCGCCGAGCAGGGCACAGATACGCAGTATTTT
CASSAEQGTDTQYF
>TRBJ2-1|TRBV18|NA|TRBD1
TGTGCCAGCTCACCACCGGTACCGGGACAGGGTGGCAATGAGCAGTTCTTC
CASSPPVPGQGGNEQFF
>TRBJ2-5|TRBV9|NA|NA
TGTGCCAGCAGTAACCCCAGGACTCACAAAGAGACCCAGTACTTC
CASSNPRTHKETQYF
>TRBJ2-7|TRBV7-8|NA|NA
TGTGCCAGCAGCCCCCGGGACTTATTCAACGAGCAGTACTTC
CASSPRDLFNEQYF
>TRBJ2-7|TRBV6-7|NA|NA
TGTGCCAGCAGGAGGACAAATATAGCGGAGAGCTACGAGCAGTACTTC
CASRRTNIAESYEQYF
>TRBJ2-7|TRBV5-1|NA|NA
TGCGCCAGCAGCTTGGTTCAGGATTCCTACGAGCAGTACTTC
CASSLVQDSYEQYF
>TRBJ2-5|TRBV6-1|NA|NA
TGTGCCAGCAGTGATGGAGAACAAGAGACCCAGTACTTC
CASSDGEQETQYF
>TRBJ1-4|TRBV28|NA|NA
TGTGCCAGCAGTTCACATATGGAGGAAAAACTGTTTTTT
CASSSHMEEKLFF
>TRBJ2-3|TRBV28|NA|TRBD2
TGTGCCAGCAGCACATTACTAGCGGGATCCACAGATACGCAGTATTTT
CASSTLLAGSTDTQYF
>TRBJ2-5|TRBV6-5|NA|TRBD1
TGTGCCAGCAGTGGGACAGGGACCCAAGAGACCCAGTACTTC
CASSGTGTQETQYF
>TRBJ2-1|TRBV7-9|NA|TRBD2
TGTGCCAGCAGCCAACAACCGGGGGGGATCAATGAGCAGTTCTTC
CASSQQPGGINEQFF
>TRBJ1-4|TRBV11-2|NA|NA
TGTGCCAGCAGCTTAGGAGTGTATCACAAGGGGAAACTGTTTTTT
CASSLGVYHKGKLFF